What follows are 19 T cell receptor beta chains derived from one specimen sequenced in a study of shared clonotypes between healthy human individuals. Here immunoSEQ multiplex PCR was the method, and the copy in TCRdb shows in-frame clones only, minus some. The sample has 2 million to 2.5 million clones, 85% to 95% seen once; the top ten hold 0.39%. The sample comprised naive CD4+ T cells from PBMCs. Subset in this sample: CD45RA+ positively selected. These receptors were obtained from a man between 18 and 35 years old in good health. Some clones in this sample may be carry-over from other donors' samples.

The chain employs TRBV5-1 and TRBJ1-3, with D perhaps TRBD1 (5 bases). The V gene lost 4 bases and the J gene lost 0 bases, with 17 bases spanning the gap. Germline-derived CDR1 and CDR2 are SGHRS and YFSETQ. CDR3 length: 17 amino acids. In DNA form, the CDR3 reads TGCGCCAGCAGCCCAATCCCCGCCGGGACCTCTGGAAACACCATATATTTT. Amino acid sequence: CASSPIPAGTSGNTIYF.

V gene TRBV10-1 combines with J gene TRBJ2-3; 10 bases map to TRBD2. This CDR3 has 15 residues. Germline V lookup: CDR1 WNHNN, CDR2 SYGVQD (reference sequence). V dropped 4 bases and J dropped 3; count of bases not matched to a gene: 4. The CDR3 nucleotides are TGCGCCAGCAGTGCGGAGCGGGAGGGAACAGATACGCAGTATTTT. It encodes CASSAEREGTDTQYF.

This clone was counted a single time. The chain joins TRBV5-5 to TRBJ2-7; D could derive from TRBD1 or TRBD2 (5 bases each). The CDR3 runs to 15 residues. The V end was cut by 4 bases, the J end by 2 bases, with 16 bases between. Per the germline V gene, CDR1 is SGHKS and CDR2 is YYEKEE (reference sequence). CDR3 sequence (DNA): TGTGCCAGCAGCCTGGGACCACGGGATACCTACGAGCAGTACTTC. Its protein product is CASSLGPRDTYEQYF.

This chain links TRBV9 with TRBJ2-3, with 7 bases lining up with TRBD1. The CDR3 covers 15 residues. The junction had 3 bases not matched to a gene; V was cut back by 0 bases and J by 2 bases. Germline values: CDR1 SGDLS, CDR2 YYNGEE. The CDR3 loop is CASSVVGQHTDTQYF. CDR3 DNA sequence: TGTGCCAGCAGCGTAGTGGGACAGCACACAGATACGCAGTATTTT.

The J gene is TRBJ2-7, the V gene TRBV18; TRBD2 might be the D (6 bases). This CDR3 comprises 13 residues. V was cut by 2 bases and J by 5 bases, with 10 bases left in between. Germline lookup yields CDR1 KGHSH and CDR2 LQKENI. CDR3 sequence reads: CASSPGPGDEQYF. Written as DNA, the CDR3 is TGTGCCAGCTCACCAGGGCCGGGGGACGAGCAGTACTTC.

This chain joins TRBV28 and TRBJ1-5, with a tentative D call TRBD1 (6 bases). The V gene lost 2 bases and the J gene lost 9 bases, with 20 bases spanning the gap. CDR3 size: 16 residues. The germline V gene has CDR1 MDHEN and CDR2 SYDVKM. CDR3 bases: TGTGCCAGCAGTTTAGTCGCAGGAGGGGGGGGGATGCCCCAGCATTTT. Amino acids: CASSLVAGGGGMPQHF.

The sample holds one count of this clone. The genes are TRBV27 and TRBJ2-3, with 9 bases lining up with TRBD2. The CDR3 length is 15 residues. J was trimmed by 4 bases and V by 5 bases; bases with no gene match: 7. Germline V gene sequence: CDR1 MNHEY, CDR2 SMNVEV (reference sequence). The DNA for the CDR3 is TGTGCCAGCAGTCCGGGGACTAGCAAACCAGATACGCAGTATTTT. Its translation is CASSPGTSKPDTQYF.

This chain joins TRBV19 and TRBJ2-7; 9 bases are a match to TRBD1. The CDR3 has 13 amino acids. Germline V gene sequence: CDR1 LNHDA, CDR2 SQIVND (reference sequence). The ends lost 10 bases at V and 3 bases at J; junction bases unmatched: 7. The CDR3 nucleotides read TGTGCCACCTCGGACAGGGGTGTCTACGAGCAGTACTTC. Its protein product is CATSDRGVYEQYF.

This chain joins TRBV7-3 and TRBJ1-1; D uncertain. The CDR3 covers 15 residues. Trimming took 2 bases from V and 2 from J, leaving 12 bases between them. CDR1 SGHTA and CDR2 FQGTGA come from the germline V gene. CDR3 nucleotide sequence: TGTGCCAGCAGCTTAGTAGGCAGCATAAACACTGAAGCTTTCTTT. The encoded protein is CASSLVGSINTEAFF. The whole variable domain, remainder taken from reference TRBV7-3 and TRBJ1-1, is GAGVSQTPSNKVTEKGKYVELRCDPISGHTALYWYRQSLGQGPEFLIYFQGTGAADDSGLPNDRFFAVRPEGSVSTLKIQRTERGDSAVYLCASSLVGSINTEAFFGQGTRLTVV.

This sequence joins TRBV9 and TRBJ2-5; 7 nucleotides match TRBD2. Germline V CDR1 and CDR2: SGDLS, YYNGEE. This CDR3 is 15 amino acids long. The V segment lost 0 bases and the J segment 4 bases; nucleotides outside the gene matches: 6. CDR3 coding DNA: TGTGCCAGCAGCGTAGCTGGGACTAACGGAGAGACCCAGTACTTC. As protein: CASSVAGTNGETQYF.

The chain couples TRBV30 to TRBJ1-2; D is perhaps TRBD1 (6 bases). This CDR3 is built from 12 residues. Germline V gene sequence: CDR1 GTSNPN, CDR2 SVGIG (reference sequence). V was pared by 3 bases and J by 4 bases, with 9 bases between. The CDR3 region is CAWRDRVYGYTF. CDR3 DNA: TGTGCCTGGAGGGACAGAGTCTATGGCTACACCTTC.

The V and J genes are TRBV7-2 and TRBJ1-2; the D gene is possibly TRBD1 (5 bases). V shed 4 bases and J shed 5 bases, with 11 bases lying between them. The CDR3 spans 13 residues. Germline V gene data show CDR1 as SGHTA and CDR2 as FQGNSA. For the CDR3, the DNA is TGTGCCAGCAGCTACCAGGGCGTTTATGGCTACACCTTC. Translation gives CASSYQGVYGYTF.

The chain recombines TRBV28 with TRBJ1-2, with 7 bases aligning to TRBD1. V gave up 6 bases and J gave up 7 bases; unmatched junction bases: 5. Per the germline V gene, CDR1 is MDHEN and CDR2 is SYDVKM. The CDR3 spans 12 residues. CDR3 coding DNA: TGTGCCAGCAGGACAGGGACCCCTGGCTACACCTTC. Its protein is CASRTGTPGYTF.

The V gene is TRBV10-1, the J gene TRBJ2-1, with a weak D call TRBD1 (5 bases). This CDR3 is 13 amino acids long. Between the trimmed V and J ends, which lost 4 bases and 6 bases, there was a span of 10 bases. CDR1 and CDR2 from the germline V gene are WNHNN and SYGVQD (reference sequence). The chain's CDR3 is CASSGRVGNEQFF. The CDR3 DNA reads TGCGCCAGCAGTGGCAGGGTAGGCAATGAGCAGTTCTTC.

About this clone itself: The sample carries other DNA sequences with the same CDR3. The chain uses TRBV30 and TRBJ2-6, with D hard to call. The CDR3 spans 13 residues. The germline gives CDR1 GTSNPN, CDR2 SVGIG (reference sequence). The ends were cut back, 0 bases at V and 4 bases at J, with 4 bases in the middle. CDR3 in amino acids: CAWSVGGANVLTF. The CDR3 nucleotides are TGTGCCTGGAGTGTGGGAGGGGCCAACGTCCTGACTTTC.

This clone was seen once. This chain joins TRBV28 and TRBJ1-5; 8 bases match TRBD1. The J segment lost 4 bases and the V segment lost 6 bases, leaving 11 bases of the junction unmatched. CDR1 MDHEN and CDR2 SYDVKM come from the germline V gene. The CDR3 consists of 16 residues. CDR3 DNA: TGTGCCAGCAGCAGAAGGACAGGGACAGTAAATCAGCCCCAGCATTTT. Its translation is CASSRRTGTVNQPQHF.

V usage is TRBV7-6 and J usage is TRBJ1-2, with a possible D match to TRBD1 (6 bases). Germline CDR1 SGHVS, CDR2 FNYEAQ. The V end lost 5 bases, the J end lost 5 bases, and 12 bases lay between the germline ends. CDR3 length: 13 residues. The CDR3 DNA reads TGTGCCAGCAGCCCGACGCAGGGGTATGGCTACACCTTC. It yields the protein CASSPTQGYGYTF.

The chain joins TRBV5-1 to TRBJ2-5; 13 bases match TRBD2. The CDR3 totals 15 residues. After removal of 0 bases from V and 10 bases from J, the junction contained 6 bases not matched to a gene. Germline CDR1 and CDR2: SGHRS and YFSETQ. The CDR3 loop reads CASSLGTSGSIGQYF. The CDR3 region has the DNA TGCGCCAGCAGCTTGGGGACTAGCGGGAGTATTGGCCAGTACTTC.

To note about this clone: The same CDR3 arises from other DNA sequences in this sample as well. The chain combines TRBV5-1 with TRBJ2-1, with no clear D. CDR1 is SGHRS, CDR2 YFSETQ, per germline. Trimming took 0 bases from V and 2 from J, leaving 3 bases between them. The CDR3 consists of 13 residues. In nucleotides, the CDR3 is TGCGCCAGCAGCTTGGTAGCCTACAATGAGCAGTTCTTC. It encodes CASSLVAYNEQFF.